The 23 T cell receptor beta chains below come from one sample, sequenced in a study of T cells after yellow fever vaccination. MiXCR, run by TCRdb on the 5' RACE reads, gives a single entry per CDR3 protein. The table records 360,000 or so distinct CDR3 sequences, 9.5% to 13% of them present only once. The source was PBMCs, collected on the day of the first yellow fever vaccination. Every receptor here comes from a man in his late teens or twenties who received the YFV17D yellow fever vaccine.

This clonotype was counted only a few times. The chain has TRBV7-6 and TRBJ1-2, with a weak D call TRBD1 (5 bases). The germline V gene encodes CDR1 SGHVS and CDR2 FNYEAQ. Trimming shortened V by 5 bases and J by 6 bases, and 16 bases separated the two germline ends. This CDR3 spans 14 amino acids. CDR3 residues: CASSPLPGRDGYTF. In DNA, the CDR3 is TGTGCCAGCAGCCCCCTTCCAGGGAGGGATGGCTACACCTTC.

The V call is TRBV20-1, the J call TRBJ2-1; 7 nucleotides align to TRBD2. V dropped 3 bases and J dropped 9; count of bases not matched to a gene: 11. The CDR3 length is 14 residues. Germline V lookup: CDR1 DFQATT, CDR2 SNEGSKA (reference sequence). DNA of the CDR3: TGCAGTGCTAGGATTTCAGCGGGGAACATTGAGCAGTTCTTC. Amino acids: CSARISAGNIEQFF.

The sample holds many counts of this clonotype. The chain combines TRBV5-1 with TRBJ2-5; TRBD2 agrees at 9 bases. Trimming took 5 bases from V and 2 from J; bases not matched to a gene: 10. CDR1 is SGHRS, CDR2 YFSETQ, per germline. The length of the CDR3 is 16 residues. CDR3 sequence: CASRPQTSGTQETQYF. The DNA of the CDR3 is TGCGCCAGCAGACCCCAGACTAGCGGAACACAAGAGACCCAGTACTTC.

As to this clonotype: The CDR3 end shows no conserved phenylalanine or tryptophan, and so a read error is likely. This chain joins TRBV4-2 and TRBJ2-1; TRBD2 matches 7 bases. The CDR3 is 16 amino acids. Trimming removed 5 bases from V and 9 bases from J; junction bases left unmatched: 16. The V gene's germline CDR1 is LGHNA and CDR2 YNFKEQ. The chain's CDR3 is CASSFPAGLGKGEQFS. In DNA, the CDR3 is TGTGCCAGCAGCTTTCCAGCGGGGCTCGGCAAGGGTGAGCAGTTCTCC.

This clonotype came up many times. This chain uses TRBV10-3 with TRBJ1-1; 7 positions match TRBD1. Germline V CDR1 and CDR2: ENHRY, SYGVKD. The CDR3 extends over 15 amino acids. With 4 bases clipped from V and 1 base from J, the junction kept 6 bases outside the gene matches. The CDR3 DNA reads TGTGCCATCAGTGGGGTACAGGGGCAGAACACTGAAGCTTTCTTT. Its protein is CAISGVQGQNTEAFF.

This chain uses TRBV29-1 with TRBJ2-3, with TRBD2 identical over 9 bases. The V segment lost 5 bases and the J segment 2 bases; nucleotides outside the gene matches: 11. The CDR3 length is 16 residues. The germline V gene has CDR1 SQVTM and CDR2 ANQGSEA. CDR3 loop: CSVRTGGGENTDTQYF. In DNA form, the CDR3 reads TGCAGCGTTCGTACCGGCGGGGGGGAGAACACAGATACGCAGTATTTT.

This clonotype was detected only a few times. The V gene is TRBV18, the J gene TRBJ1-6; D is ambiguous. From germline, CDR1 is KGHSH and CDR2 LQKENI. V lost 6 bases, J lost 7 bases, and 16 bases lay in between. The CDR3 runs to 15 residues. The CDR3, as DNA: TGTGCCAGCTCCCCCCGCACGGACTCCAATTCACCCCTCCACTTT. This codes for CASSPRTDSNSPLHF.

This clonotype appeared a few times. The chain joins TRBV4-2 to TRBJ1-6; D gene uncertain. The ends were cut back, 0 bases at V and 5 bases at J, with 11 bases in the middle. This CDR3 region has 16 residues. Germline V gene lookup returns CDR1 LGHNA and CDR2 YNFKEQ. CDR3 bases: TGTGCCAGCAGCCAAGAGAATGGCAGACATAATTCACCCCTCCACTTT. Translation: CASSQENGRHNSPLHF.

The CDR3 DNA sequence: TGTGCCAGCAGTTTTGATCCGGGACAGTATGGCTACACCTTC. Amino acids: CASSFDPGQYGYTF. The chain combines TRBV12-3 or TRBV12-4 with TRBJ1-2; 7 bases agree with TRBD1. The J segment lost 5 bases and the V segment lost 3 bases, leaving 6 bases of the junction unmatched. The CDR3 contains 14 residues.

This clonotype was counted only a few times. The V and J genes are TRBV19 and TRBJ2-5; D gene uncertain. There are 15 residues in the CDR3. The germline gives CDR1 LNHDA, CDR2 SQIVND (reference sequence). V was pared by 4 bases and J by 4 bases, with 16 bases between. The CDR3, as DNA: TGTGCCAGTAGTAGAGGCGCAGGAGTCCCAGAGACCCAGTACTTC. Translated, it gives CASSRGAGVPETQYF.

DNA of the CDR3: TGCGCCAGCAGCTTGGAAGGGGGTGAGCAGTTCTTC. Translating it yields CASSLEGGEQFF. The chain links TRBV5-1 to TRBJ2-1; tentatively, D is TRBD1 (6 bases). Trimming cost V 0 bases and J 9 bases, with 7 bases left between them. The CDR3 extends over 12 amino acids. Per the germline V gene, CDR1 is SGHRS and CDR2 is YFSETQ.

This clonotype was seen repeatedly, ten times or more. This chain connects TRBV5-1 to TRBJ2-7; weak D call: TRBD1 (6 bases). Trimming took off 5 bases at V and 1 base at J, with 10 bases between the two ends. In germline, CDR1 is SGHRS, CDR2 YFSETQ. The CDR3 is 13 residues long. The CDR3 sequence is CASRWGLSYEQYF. CDR3 coding DNA: TGCGCCAGCAGGTGGGGGCTGTCCTACGAGCAGTACTTC.

At least ten counts were recorded for this clonotype. The chain uses TRBV5-1 and TRBJ2-3, with TRBD1 identical over 11 bases. V was pared by 4 bases and J by 3 bases, with 4 bases of the junction left unmatched. This CDR3 has 15 amino acids. CDR1 and CDR2 (germline): SGHRS, YFSETQ. CDR3: CASSPGTGGTDTQYF. DNA for the CDR3: TGCGCCAGCAGCCCCGGGACAGGGGGGACAGATACGCAGTATTTT.

The chain employs TRBV29-1 and TRBJ2-1; 10 nucleotides match TRBD2. V lost 1 base and J lost 0; bases outside the gene matches: 9. The CDR3 has 18 residues. Germline loops: CDR1 SQVTM, CDR2 ANQGSEA. The CDR3 coding sequence is TGCAGCGTTGAAGGGGCGATGACTAGCGGGCCCTCCTACAATGAGCAGTTCTTC. Translation: CSVEGAMTSGPSYNEQFF.

This clonotype has a count of ten or more. This chain links TRBV6-1 with TRBJ2-7, with D possibly being TRBD1 (6 bases). This CDR3 contains 16 residues. V lost 6 bases, J lost 3 bases, and 21 bases lay in between. In germline, CDR1 is MNHNS, CDR2 SASEGT. The DNA for the CDR3 is TGTGCCAGCAGCCTTCATCCCGGAACAGGGAACTACGAGCAGTACGTC. Translation: CASSLHPGTGNYEQYV.

The rearrangement joins TRBV6-1 to TRBJ1-5, with 8 nucleotides matching TRBD1. The CDR3 sequence is 15 residues long. V gave up 6 bases and J gave up 2 bases; unmatched junction bases: 6. Per the germline V gene, CDR1 is MNHNS and CDR2 is SASEGT. The CDR3 spells CASRHLTGGNQPQHF. CDR3 bases: TGTGCCAGCAGGCATTTGACAGGGGGCAATCAGCCCCAGCATTTT.

In this sample, this clonotype turned up a few times. This rearrangement joins TRBV5-4 to TRBJ2-7, with D tentatively TRBD2 (5 bases). Germline values: CDR1 SGHNT, CDR2 YYREEE (reference sequence). V gave up 4 bases and J gave up 1 base, with 12 bases separating them. This CDR3 comprises 14 residues. The CDR3 bases are TGTGCCAGCAGCCCCGCGGGTAAATCCTACGAGCAGTACTTC. It encodes CASSPAGKSYEQYF.

The sample holds a few counts of this clonotype. J is TRBJ1-6 and V is TRBV6-1; the D gene is possibly TRBD1 (5 bases). The CDR3 runs 13 residues. Between the trimmed V and J ends, which lost 6 bases and 11 bases, there was a span of 14 bases. Germline CDR1 reads MNHNS; CDR2 reads SASEGT. The CDR3 spells CASRLGVWAPLHF. CDR3 DNA: TGTGCCAGCAGGCTGGGGGTTTGGGCACCCCTCCACTTT.

This clonotype was found a few times. The chain links TRBV18 to TRBJ1-6, with TRBD1 identical over 7 bases. V was clipped by 5 bases and J by 14 bases; unmatched bases: 6. Germline CDR1 KGHSH, CDR2 LQKENI. CDR3 length equals 12 residues. The CDR3 coding sequence is TGTGCCAGCTCAACGTCGGGACAGTCCCTCCACTTT. Translated: CASSTSGQSLHF.

CDR3 sequence reads: CASRVGGYTEAFF. CDR3 coding DNA: TGTGCCAGCAGAGTTGGGGGGTACACTGAAGCTTTCTTT. V usage is TRBV12-3 or TRBV12-4 and J usage is TRBJ1-1; possible D gene TRBD1, 5 bases. CDR3 size: 13 residues. V was cut by 6 bases and J by 3 bases, with 11 bases left in between.

This clonotype was seen a handful of times. The chain has TRBV12-3 or TRBV12-4 and TRBJ1-4; D is unresolved. The V and J ends lost 3 bases and 4 bases respectively, with 3 bases between them. This CDR3 contains 12 residues. CDR3 residues: CASSFDNEKLFF. In DNA form, the CDR3 reads TGTGCCAGCAGTTTCGATAATGAAAAACTGTTTTTT.

J is TRBJ2-7 and V is TRBV4-1; 13 bases align to TRBD2. Germline V CDR1 and CDR2: MGHRA, YSYEKL. Trimming at V came to 3 bases and at J to 0 bases, leaving 2 bases not matched to a gene. The CDR3 runs to 16 residues. The CDR3 region is CASSHGTSGTSYEQYF. Written as DNA, the CDR3 is TGCGCCAGCAGCCATGGGACTAGCGGGACCTCCTACGAGCAGTACTTC.

This clonotype was seen more than once but under ten times. The chain couples TRBV7-3 to TRBJ2-1, with 14 bases fitting TRBD2. This CDR3 spans 16 amino acids. V shed 6 bases, J shed 8 bases, and the junction held 9 bases outside the gene matches. Germline V CDR1 and CDR2: SGHTA, FQGTGA. The CDR3 DNA is TGTGCCAGCAGTCGAAGTGGGACTAGCGGGGGTTATGAGCAGTTCTTC. Translating it yields CASSRSGTSGGYEQFF.